A selection of T cell receptor beta chains follows, all from one sample in a study of tumor-infiltrating lymphocytes in localized non-small cell lung cancer. Sequenced by immunoSEQ multiplex PCR; TCRdb stores in-frame clones only, minus some. In the table there are some 8,000 clones, around three quarters of which are singletons. The sequencing sample was made of lung tumor tissue. The receptors come from a human donor with non-small cell lung cancer. The CDR3 runs from the conserved cysteine through the conserved F or W. A D gene is named only where the DNA matches it firmly. For some rows the clone size is stated as once, few or many, or as a class when expanded; others skip it.

j_gene | d_gene | abundance | v_gene | CDR3aa | CDR3nt
TRBJ2-5 | - | - | TRBV2 | CASGETEETQYF | TGTGCCAGCGGGGAGACCGAAGAGACCCAGTACTTC
TRBJ2-1 | TRBD2 | - | TRBV6-5 | CASSPRRESEQFF | TGTGCCAGCAGTCCGCGGCGGGAGAGTGAGCAGTTCTTC
TRBJ2-1 | TRBD2 | - | TRBV9 | CASSVSGDYSNEQFF | TGTGCCAGCAGCGTCTCCGGGGACTACTCCAATGAGCAGTTCTTC
TRBJ1-2 | - | - | TRBV19 | CASSVDGNYGYTF | TGTGCCAGTAGTGTGGACGGAAACTATGGCTACACCTTC
TRBJ2-6 | - | few | TRBV4-3 | CASSQDLGTGANVLTF | TGCGCCAGCAGCCAAGATCTTGGGACTGGGGCCAACGTCCTGACTTTC
TRBJ2-5 | - | - | TRBV29-1 | CSVPSERTQETQYF | TGCAGCGTGCCCTCCGAGCGGACACAAGAGACCCAGTACTTC
TRBJ2-3 | - | - | TRBV7-8 | CASSSPVRGATSTDTQYF | TGTGCCAGCAGTAGTCCTGTTCGGGGGGCCACTAGCACAGATACGCAGTATTTT
TRBJ2-1 | TRBD1 | - | TRBV27 | CASSYGTGGLWEFF | TGTGCCAGCAGTTATGGGACAGGAGGCCTCTGGGAGTTCTTC
TRBJ2-1 | TRBD2 | - | TRBV4-2 | CASSQWTSSYNEQFF | TGTGCCAGCAGCCAATGGACTAGCAGTTACAATGAGCAGTTCTTC
TRBJ1-1 | - | once | TRBV6-5 | CATGDMNTEAFF | TGTGCCACAGGTGACATGAACACTGAAGCTTTCTTT
TRBJ2-7 | - | - | TRBV7-3 | CASRSSGREQYF | TGTGCCAGCAGGTCCAGTGGGCGCGAGCAGTACTTC
TRBJ2-7 | TRBD1 | - | TRBV9 | CASSPQQGAGEQYF | TGTGCCAGCAGCCCCCAACAGGGGGCCGGGGAGCAGTACTTC
TRBJ2-6 | TRBD2 | - | TRBV18 | CASSQDRLGLAGESGANVLTF | TGTGCCAGCTCACAGGATCGACTGGGACTAGCGGGAGAAAGTGGGGCCAACGTCCTGACTTTC
TRBJ2-2 | - | few | TRBV19 | CASGSANTGELFF | TGTGCCAGTGGATCGGCGAACACCGGGGAGCTGTTTTTT
TRBJ1-2 | TRBD1 | - | TRBV5-4 | CASRPDRAGNYGYTF | TGTGCCAGCAGACCGGACAGGGCCGGTAACTATGGCTACACCTTC
TRBJ2-7 | - | - | TRBV7-9 | CASSLLAYEQYF | TGTGCCAGCAGCCTACTAGCCTACGAGCAGTACTTC
TRBJ2-1 | - | - | TRBV27 | CASALSGPYNEQFF | TGTGCCAGCGCCTTATCTGGGCCCTACAATGAGCAGTTCTTC
TRBJ2-2 | - | - | TRBV7-2 | CASSRTQHSGELFF | TGTGCCAGCAGCCGAACCCAGCACTCGGGGGAGCTGTTTTTT
TRBJ1-1 | - | - | TRBV6-5 | CASSLGTSAFF | TGTGCCAGCAGCCTCGGGACATCAGCTTTCTTT
TRBJ1-5 | TRBD1 | - | TRBV6-6 | CASSRDRSNQPQHF | TGTGCCAGCAGCCGGGACAGAAGCAATCAGCCCCAGCATTTT
TRBJ2-7 | TRBD1 | - | TRBV4-3 | CASSQDLLRTGLSYEQYF | TGCGCCAGCAGCCAAGATCTGTTACGGACAGGGCTTTCCTACGAGCAGTACTTC
TRBJ1-2 | - | medium-sized | TRBV6-5 | CASSYSTGFGYTF | TGTGCCAGCAGTTACTCAACAGGGTTCGGCTACACCTTC
TRBJ2-1 | TRBD2 | - | TRBV7-2 | CASSWGTKLSGRAFGEQFF | TGTGCCAGCAGCTGGGGAACAAAACTTAGCGGGAGGGCCTTTGGTGAGCAGTTCTTC
TRBJ2-7 | - | - | TRBV7-2 | CASSSTDYYEQYF | TGTGCCAGCAGCTCGACAGACTACTACGAGCAGTACTTC
TRBJ1-2 | TRBD1 | once | TRBV19 | CASSTPRGQGLGYTF | TGTGCCAGTAGTACCCCTCGTGGACAGGGGCTTGGCTACACCTTC
TRBJ2-5 | - | - | TRBV30 | CAWSVSGGQETQYF | TGTGCCTGGAGTGTATCAGGGGGGCAAGAGACCCAGTACTTC
TRBJ1-3 | - | few | TRBV6-6 | CASSWGTGEGNTIYF | TGTGCCAGCAGTTGGGGGACGGGAGAAGGAAACACCATATATTTT
TRBJ1-4 | - | few | TRBV30 | CAWSVGSANEKLFF | TGTGCCTGGAGTGTCGGGTCGGCTAATGAAAAACTGTTTTTT
TRBJ2-1 | TRBD2 | - | TRBV27 | CASSPWTSGRLESEQFF | TGTGCCAGCAGTCCCTGGACTAGCGGGAGGCTGGAGTCTGAGCAGTTCTTC
TRBJ2-7 | TRBD2 | - | TRBV2 | CASNGGSSYEQYF | TGTGCCAGCAATGGCGGGAGCTCCTACGAGCAGTACTTC
TRBJ2-2 | - | once | TRBV4-3 | CASSQEWGPSAVGELFF | TGCGCCAGCAGCCAAGAATGGGGCCCGTCGGCGGTCGGGGAGCTGTTTTTT
TRBJ2-1 | - | few | TRBV6-6 | CASSFALSHNEQFF | TGTGCCAGCAGTTTTGCTCTCTCTCACAATGAGCAGTTCTTC
TRBJ1-6 | TRBD1 | few | TRBV30 | CACWDRRNSPLHF | TGTGCCTGTTGGGACAGAAGAAATTCACCCCTCCACTTT
TRBJ2-7 | - | - | TRBV11-2 | CASSLSLGVEQYF | TGTGCCAGCAGCTTAAGCTTGGGTGTGGAGCAGTACTTC
TRBJ2-1 | - | - | TRBV30 | CAWSPYYHEQFF | TGTGCCTGGAGTCCCTATTACCATGAGCAGTTCTTC
TRBJ2-7 | - | - | TRBV6-6 | CASSYRRPSYEQYF | TGTGCCAGCAGTTACAGGCGGCCTAGCTACGAGCAGTACTTC
TRBJ2-7 | - | - | TRBV13 | CASSLGGFLNEQYF | TGTGCCAGCAGCTTGGGAGGTTTTCTGAACGAGCAGTACTTC
TRBJ2-3 | - | - | TRBV7-9 | CASSETADTQYF | TGTGCCAGCAGCGAGACGGCAGATACGCAGTATTTT
TRBJ1-5 | - | - | TRBV2 | CASSASISNQPQHF | TGTGCCAGCAGTGCCTCTATTAGCAATCAGCCCCAGCATTTT
TRBJ1-1 | TRBD1 | - | TRBV2 | CASSTLDRTEAFF | TGTGCCAGCAGTACGCTGGACAGGACGGAAGCTTTCTTT
TRBJ1-1 | - | - | TRBV5-6 | CASSLGMNTEAFF | TGTGCCAGCAGCTTAGGTATGAACACTGAAGCTTTCTTT
TRBJ2-2 | TRBD2 | - | TRBV27 | CASSSYGGAGELFF | TGTGCCAGCAGTTCCTACGGGGGGGCCGGGGAGCTGTTTTTT
TRBJ2-3 | - | - | TRBV6-7 | CASSYSSAWPGVGDTQYF | TGTGCCAGCAGTTACTCGTCCGCGTGGCCCGGGGTAGGAGATACGCAGTATTTT
TRBJ1-5 | - | - | TRBV12-1 | CASSSSGSPQHF | TGTGCCAGCAGCTCAAGTGGCTCCCCCCAGCATTTT
TRBJ2-7 | - | once | TRBV20-1 | CSARDNRQYF | TGCAGTGCTAGGGACAACCGGCAGTACTTC
TRBJ2-7 | TRBD2 | - | TRBV7-2 | CASSASGTNYEQYF | TGTGCCAGCAGCGCTAGCGGGACGAACTACGAGCAGTACTTC
TRBJ2-3 | - | - | TRBV28 | CASSFLSNWADTQYF | TGTGCCAGCAGTTTTTTGAGTAATTGGGCAGATACGCAGTATTTT
TRBJ2-7 | - | - | TRBV12-5 | CASAPTPHYEQYF | TGTGCTAGTGCCCCGACGCCGCACTACGAGCAGTACTTC
TRBJ2-3 | TRBD2 | - | TRBV29-1 | CSVADPGTSGSSGAYF | TGCAGCGTTGCCGACCCCGGGACTAGCGGGAGTTCGGGTGCGTATTTT
TRBJ2-7 | - | - | TRBV19 | CASSIANSYEQYF | TGTGCCAGTAGTATAGCGAACTCCTACGAGCAGTACTTC
TRBJ1-1 | - | - | TRBV27 | CASSVQGPRGEAFF | TGTGCCAGCAGTGTACAGGGACCCCGAGGTGAAGCTTTCTTT
TRBJ2-7 | - | few | TRBV25-1 | CGTTGGSSYEQYF | TGCGGGACAACGGGCGGGAGCTCCTACGAGCAGTACTTC
TRBJ2-3 | - | few | TRBV7-2 | CASSLLGGLGTDTQYF | TGTGCCAGCAGCTTATTGGGGGGGCTGGGCACAGATACGCAGTATTTT